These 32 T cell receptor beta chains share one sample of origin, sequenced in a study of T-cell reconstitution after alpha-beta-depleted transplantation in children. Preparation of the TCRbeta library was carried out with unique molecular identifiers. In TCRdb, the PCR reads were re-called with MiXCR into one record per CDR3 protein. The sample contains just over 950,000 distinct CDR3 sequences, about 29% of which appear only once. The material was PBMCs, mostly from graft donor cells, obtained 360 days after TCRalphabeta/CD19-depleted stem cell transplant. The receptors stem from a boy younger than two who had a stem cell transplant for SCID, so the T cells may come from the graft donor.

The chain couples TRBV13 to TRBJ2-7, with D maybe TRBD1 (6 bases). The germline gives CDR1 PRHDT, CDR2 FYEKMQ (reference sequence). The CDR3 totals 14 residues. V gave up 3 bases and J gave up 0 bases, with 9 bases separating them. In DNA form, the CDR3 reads TGTGCCAGCAGCTTCAAGGGGGACTCCTACGAGCAGTACTTC. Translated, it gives CASSFKGDSYEQYF.

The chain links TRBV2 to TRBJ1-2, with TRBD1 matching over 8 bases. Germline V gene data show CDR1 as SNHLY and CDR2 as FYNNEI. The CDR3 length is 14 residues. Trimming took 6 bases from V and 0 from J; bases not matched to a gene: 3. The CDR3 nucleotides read TGTGCCAGCAGACAGGACAGGGCTAACTATGGCTACACCTTC. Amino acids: CASRQDRANYGYTF.

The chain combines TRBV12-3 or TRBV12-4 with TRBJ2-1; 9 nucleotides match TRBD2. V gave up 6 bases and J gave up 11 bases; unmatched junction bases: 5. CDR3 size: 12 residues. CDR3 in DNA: TGTGCCAGCAGGAGCGGGAGGACCAAGCAGTTCTTC. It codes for CASRSGRTKQFF.

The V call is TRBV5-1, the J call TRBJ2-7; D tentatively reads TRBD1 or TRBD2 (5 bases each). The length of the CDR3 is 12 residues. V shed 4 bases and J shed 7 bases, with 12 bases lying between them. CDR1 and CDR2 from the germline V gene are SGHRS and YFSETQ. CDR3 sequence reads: CASSRDGREQYF. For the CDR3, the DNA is TGCGCCAGCAGCCGGGACGGTAGGGAGCAGTACTTC.

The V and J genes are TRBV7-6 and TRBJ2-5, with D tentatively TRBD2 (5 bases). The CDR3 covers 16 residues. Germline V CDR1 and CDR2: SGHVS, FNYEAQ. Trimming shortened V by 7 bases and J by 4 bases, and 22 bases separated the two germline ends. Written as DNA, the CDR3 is TGTGCCAGCACCTCGCCGGGAACTACCCGGGGAGAGACCCAGTACTTC. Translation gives CASTSPGTTRGETQYF.

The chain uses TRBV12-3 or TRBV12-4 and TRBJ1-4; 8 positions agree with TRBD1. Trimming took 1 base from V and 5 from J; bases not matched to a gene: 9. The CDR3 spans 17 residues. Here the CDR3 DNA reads TGTGCCAGCAGTTTAGGGGTCACAGGGGGAGGGAATGAAAAACTGTTTTTT. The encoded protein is CASSLGVTGGGNEKLFF.

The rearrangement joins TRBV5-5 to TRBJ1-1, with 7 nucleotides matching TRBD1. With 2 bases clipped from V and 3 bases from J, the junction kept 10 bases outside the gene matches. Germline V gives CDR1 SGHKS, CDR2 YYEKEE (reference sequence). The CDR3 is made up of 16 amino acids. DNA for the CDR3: TGTGCCAGCAGCTTCGTCCAGGGGGGTCCGGACACTGAAGCTTTCTTT. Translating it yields CASSFVQGGPDTEAFF.

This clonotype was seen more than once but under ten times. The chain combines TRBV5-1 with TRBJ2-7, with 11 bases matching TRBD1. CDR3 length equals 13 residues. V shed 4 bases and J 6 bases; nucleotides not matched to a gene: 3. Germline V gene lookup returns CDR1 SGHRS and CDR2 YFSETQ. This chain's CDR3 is CASSRDRGSEQYF. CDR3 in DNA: TGCGCCAGCAGCAGGGACAGGGGGAGCGAGCAGTACTTC.

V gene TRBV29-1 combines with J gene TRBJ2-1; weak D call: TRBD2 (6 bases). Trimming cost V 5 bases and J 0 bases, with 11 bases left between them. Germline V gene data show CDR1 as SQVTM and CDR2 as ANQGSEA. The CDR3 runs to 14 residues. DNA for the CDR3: TGCAGCGTTCCTACGACTAGCTCCTACAATGAGCAGTTCTTC. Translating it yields CSVPTTSSYNEQFF.

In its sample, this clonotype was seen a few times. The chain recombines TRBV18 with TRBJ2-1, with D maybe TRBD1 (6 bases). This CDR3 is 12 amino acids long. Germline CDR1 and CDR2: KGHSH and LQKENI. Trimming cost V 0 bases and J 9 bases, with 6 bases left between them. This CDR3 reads CASSPPGGEQFF. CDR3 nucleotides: TGTGCCAGCTCACCACCAGGGGGTGAGCAGTTCTTC.

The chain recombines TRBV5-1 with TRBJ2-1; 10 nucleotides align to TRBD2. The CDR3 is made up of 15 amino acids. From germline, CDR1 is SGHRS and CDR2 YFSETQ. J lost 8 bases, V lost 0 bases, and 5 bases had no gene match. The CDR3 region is CASSLVGLASHEQFF. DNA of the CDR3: TGCGCCAGCAGCTTGGTGGGACTAGCGTCCCATGAGCAGTTCTTC. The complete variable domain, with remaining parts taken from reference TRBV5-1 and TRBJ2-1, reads KAGVTQTPRYLIKTRGQQVTLSCSPISGHRSVSWYQQTPGQGLQFLFEYFSETQRNKGNFPGRFSGRQFSNSRSEMNVSTLELGDSALYLCASSLVGLASHEQFFGPGTRLTVL.

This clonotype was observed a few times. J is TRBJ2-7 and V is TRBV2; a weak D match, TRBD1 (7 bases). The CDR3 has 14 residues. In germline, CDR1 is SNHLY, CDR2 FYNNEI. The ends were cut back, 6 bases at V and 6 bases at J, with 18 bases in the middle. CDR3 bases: TGTGCCAGCAGGACAGGGCGGGAAGCATCCGAGCAGTACTTC. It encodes CASRTGREASEQYF.

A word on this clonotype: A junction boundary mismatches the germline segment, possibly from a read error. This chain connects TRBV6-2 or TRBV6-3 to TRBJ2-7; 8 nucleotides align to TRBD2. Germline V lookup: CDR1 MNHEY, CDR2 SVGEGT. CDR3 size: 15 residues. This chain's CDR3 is CASSKPGGTNYEQYF. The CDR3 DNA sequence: TGTGCCAGCAGTAAACCGGGGGGGACGAACTACGAACAGTACTTC.

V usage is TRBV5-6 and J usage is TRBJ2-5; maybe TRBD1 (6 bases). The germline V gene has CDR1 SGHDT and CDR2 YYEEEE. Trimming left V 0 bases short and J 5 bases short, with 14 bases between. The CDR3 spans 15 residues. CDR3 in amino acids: CASSLGFRGQETQYF. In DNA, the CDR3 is TGTGCCAGCAGCTTGGGGTTCAGGGGCCAGGAGACCCAGTACTTC.

The CDR3 protein is CASSTSSGGDYTQYF. The CDR3 coding sequence is TGTGCCAGCAGTACCTCTAGCGGGGGGGACTATACGCAGTATTTT. The chain links TRBV6-1 to TRBJ2-3; 12 bases agree with TRBD2. The CDR3 spans 15 residues. Germline V gives CDR1 MNHNS, CDR2 SASEGT. Germline trimming cut 5 bases from V and 7 bases from J; bases unmatched to any gene: 7.

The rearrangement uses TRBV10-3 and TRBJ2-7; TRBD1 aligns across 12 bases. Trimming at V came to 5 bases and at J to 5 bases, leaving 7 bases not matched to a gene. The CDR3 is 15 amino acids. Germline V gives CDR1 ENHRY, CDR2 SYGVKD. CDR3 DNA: TGTGCCATCAGTTCCACCGGGACAGGGGGCCACGAGCAGTACTTC. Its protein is CAISSTGTGGHEQYF.

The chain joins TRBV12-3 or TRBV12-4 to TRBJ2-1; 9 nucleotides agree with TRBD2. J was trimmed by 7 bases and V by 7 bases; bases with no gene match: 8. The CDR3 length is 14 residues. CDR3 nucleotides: TGTGCCAGCACCAAGCGGCTAGCGGGGAATGAGCAGTTCTTC. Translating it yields CASTKRLAGNEQFF.

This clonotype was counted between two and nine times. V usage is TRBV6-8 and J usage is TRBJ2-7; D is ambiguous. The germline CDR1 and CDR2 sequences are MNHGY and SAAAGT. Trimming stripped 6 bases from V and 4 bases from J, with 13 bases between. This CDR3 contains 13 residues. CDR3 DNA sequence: TGTGCCAGCAGACCCTCGCAAGTATACGAGCAGTACTTC. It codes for CASRPSQVYEQYF.

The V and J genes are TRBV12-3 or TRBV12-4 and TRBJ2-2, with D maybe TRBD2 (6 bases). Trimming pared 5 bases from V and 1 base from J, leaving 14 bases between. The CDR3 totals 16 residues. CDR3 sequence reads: CASSVPTSQNTGELFF. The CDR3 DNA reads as TGTGCCAGCAGTGTGCCTACTAGCCAGAACACCGGGGAGCTGTTTTTT.

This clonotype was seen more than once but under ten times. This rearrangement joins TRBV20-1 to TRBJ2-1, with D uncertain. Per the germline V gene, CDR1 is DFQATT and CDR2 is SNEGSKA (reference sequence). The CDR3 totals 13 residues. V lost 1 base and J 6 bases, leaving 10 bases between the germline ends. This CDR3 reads CSARGNRRNEQFF. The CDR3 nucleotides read TGCAGTGCTAGAGGAAATAGGCGCAATGAGCAGTTCTTC.

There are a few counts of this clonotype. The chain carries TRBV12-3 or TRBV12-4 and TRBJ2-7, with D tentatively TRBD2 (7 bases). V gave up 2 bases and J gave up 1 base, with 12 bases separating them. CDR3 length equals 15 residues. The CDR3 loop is CASSLKGGTSYEQYF. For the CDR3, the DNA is TGTGCCAGCAGTTTAAAGGGGGGGACGTCCTACGAGCAGTACTTC.

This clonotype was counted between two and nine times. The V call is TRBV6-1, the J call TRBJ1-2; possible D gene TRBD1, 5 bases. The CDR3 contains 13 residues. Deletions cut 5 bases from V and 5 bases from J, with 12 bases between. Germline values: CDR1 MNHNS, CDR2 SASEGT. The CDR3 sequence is CASSKGPTYGYTF. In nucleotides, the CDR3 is TGTGCCAGCAGTAAGGGACCGACTTATGGCTACACCTTC.

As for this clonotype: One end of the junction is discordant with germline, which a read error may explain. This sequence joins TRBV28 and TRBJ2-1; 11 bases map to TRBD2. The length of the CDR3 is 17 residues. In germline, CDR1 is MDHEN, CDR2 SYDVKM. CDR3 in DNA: TGTGCCAGCAGCGTTCTAGCGGGGGGCGGGATCTACAATGAGGAGTTCTTC. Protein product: CASSVLAGGGIYNEEFF. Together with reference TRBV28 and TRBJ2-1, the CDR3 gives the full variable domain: DVKVTQSSRYLVKRTGEKVFLECVQDMDHENMFWYRQDPGLGLRLIYFSYDVKMKEKGDIPEGYSVSREKKERFSLILESASTNQTSMYLCASSVLAGGGIYNEEFFGPGTRLTVL.

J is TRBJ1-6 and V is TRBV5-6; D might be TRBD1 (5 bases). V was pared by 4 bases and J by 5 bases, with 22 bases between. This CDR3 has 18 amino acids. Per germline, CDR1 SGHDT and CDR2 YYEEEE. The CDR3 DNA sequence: TGTGCCAGCAGCCTATTATATCAGGGCAGTCGTCATAATTCACCCCTCCACTTT. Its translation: CASSLLYQGSRHNSPLHF. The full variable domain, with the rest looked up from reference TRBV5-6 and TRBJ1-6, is DAGVTQSPTHLIKTRGQQVTLRCSPKSGHDTVSWYQQALGQGPQFIFQYYEEEERQRGNFPDRFSGHQFPNYSSELNVNALLLGDSALYLCASSLLYQGSRHNSPLHFGNGTRLTVT.

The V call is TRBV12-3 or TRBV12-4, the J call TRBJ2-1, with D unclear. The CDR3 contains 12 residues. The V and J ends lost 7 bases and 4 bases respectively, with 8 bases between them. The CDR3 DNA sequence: TGTGCCAGCATGGGCTTTTACAATGAGCAGTTCTTC. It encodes CASMGFYNEQFF.

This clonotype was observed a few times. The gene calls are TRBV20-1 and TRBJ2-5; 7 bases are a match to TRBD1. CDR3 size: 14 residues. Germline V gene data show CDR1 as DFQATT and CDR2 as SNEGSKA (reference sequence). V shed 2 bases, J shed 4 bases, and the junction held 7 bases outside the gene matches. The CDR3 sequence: CSARPPRDRETQYF. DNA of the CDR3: TGCAGTGCTAGACCCCCCCGGGACAGAGAGACCCAGTACTTC.

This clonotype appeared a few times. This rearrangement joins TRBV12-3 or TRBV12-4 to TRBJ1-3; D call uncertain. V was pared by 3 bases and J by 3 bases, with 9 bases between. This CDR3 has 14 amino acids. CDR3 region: CASSFWGGGNTIYF. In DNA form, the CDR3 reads TGTGCCAGCAGTTTTTGGGGTGGTGGAAACACCATATATTTT.

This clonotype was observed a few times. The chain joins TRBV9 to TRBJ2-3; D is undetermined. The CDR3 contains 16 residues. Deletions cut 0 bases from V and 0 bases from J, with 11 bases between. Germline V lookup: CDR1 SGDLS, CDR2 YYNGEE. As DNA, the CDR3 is TGTGCCAGCAGCGTAGCTGTGGGCCCTAGCACAGATACGCAGTATTTT. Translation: CASSVAVGPSTDTQYF.

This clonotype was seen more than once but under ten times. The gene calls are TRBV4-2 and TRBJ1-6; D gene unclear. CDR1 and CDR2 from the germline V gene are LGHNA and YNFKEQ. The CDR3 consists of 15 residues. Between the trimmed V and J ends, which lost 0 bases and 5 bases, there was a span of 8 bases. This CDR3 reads CASSQDPGDNSPLHF. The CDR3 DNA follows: TGTGCCAGCAGCCAAGATCCCGGGGATAATTCACCCCTCCACTTT.

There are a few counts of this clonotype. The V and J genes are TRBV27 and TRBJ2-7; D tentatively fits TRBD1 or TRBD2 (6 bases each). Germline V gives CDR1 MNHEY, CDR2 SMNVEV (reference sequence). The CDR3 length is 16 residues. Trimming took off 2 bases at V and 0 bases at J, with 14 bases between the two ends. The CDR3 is CASSLRGQVSSYEQYF. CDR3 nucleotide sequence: TGTGCCAGCAGTTTACGGGGGCAGGTCTCCTCCTACGAGCAGTACTTC.

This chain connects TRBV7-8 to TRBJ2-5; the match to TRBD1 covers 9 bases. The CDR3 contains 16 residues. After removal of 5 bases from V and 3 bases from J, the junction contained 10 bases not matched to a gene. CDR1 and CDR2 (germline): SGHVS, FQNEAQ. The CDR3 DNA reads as TGTGCCAGCAGCGAAATGTACAGGGGGCCCAAAGAGACCCAGTACTTC. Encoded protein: CASSEMYRGPKETQYF.

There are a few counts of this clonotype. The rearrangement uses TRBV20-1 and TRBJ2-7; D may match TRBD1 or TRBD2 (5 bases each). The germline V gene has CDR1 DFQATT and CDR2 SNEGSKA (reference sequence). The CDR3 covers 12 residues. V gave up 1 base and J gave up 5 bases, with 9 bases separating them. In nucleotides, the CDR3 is TGCAGTGCTAGAGTTCGGGACGACGAGCAGTACTTC. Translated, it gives CSARVRDDEQYF.